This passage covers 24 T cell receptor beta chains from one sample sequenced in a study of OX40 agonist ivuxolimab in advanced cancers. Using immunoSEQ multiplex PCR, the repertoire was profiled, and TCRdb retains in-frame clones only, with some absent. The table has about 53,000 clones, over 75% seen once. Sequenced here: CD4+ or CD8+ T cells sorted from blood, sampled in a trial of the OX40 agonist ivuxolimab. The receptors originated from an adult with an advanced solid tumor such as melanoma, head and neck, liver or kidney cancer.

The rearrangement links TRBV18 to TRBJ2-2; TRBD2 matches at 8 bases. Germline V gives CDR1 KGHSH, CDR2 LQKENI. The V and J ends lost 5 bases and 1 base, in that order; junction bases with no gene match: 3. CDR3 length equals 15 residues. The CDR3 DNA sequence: TGTGCCAGCTCATCCAGCGGGGGGAACACCGGGGAGCTGTTTTTT. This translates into CASSSSGGNTGELFF. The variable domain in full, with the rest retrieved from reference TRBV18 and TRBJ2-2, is NAGVMQNPRHLVRRRGQEARLRCSPMKGHSHVYWYRQLPEEGLKFMVYLQKENIIDESGMPKERFSAEFPKEGPSILRIQQVVRGDSAAYFCASSSSGGNTGELFFGEGSRLTVL.

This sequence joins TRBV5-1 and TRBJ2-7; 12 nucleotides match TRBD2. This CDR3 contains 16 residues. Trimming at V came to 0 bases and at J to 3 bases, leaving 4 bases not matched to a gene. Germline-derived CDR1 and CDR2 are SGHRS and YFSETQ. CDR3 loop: CASSLGPLAGGYEQYF. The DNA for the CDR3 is TGCGCCAGCAGCTTGGGTCCACTAGCGGGAGGCTACGAGCAGTACTTC. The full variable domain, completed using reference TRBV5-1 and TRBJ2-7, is KAGVTQTPRYLIKTRGQQVTLSCSPISGHRSVSWYQQTPGQGLQFLFEYFSETQRNKGNFPGRFSGRQFSNSRSEMNVSTLELGDSALYLCASSLGPLAGGYEQYFGPGTRLTVT.

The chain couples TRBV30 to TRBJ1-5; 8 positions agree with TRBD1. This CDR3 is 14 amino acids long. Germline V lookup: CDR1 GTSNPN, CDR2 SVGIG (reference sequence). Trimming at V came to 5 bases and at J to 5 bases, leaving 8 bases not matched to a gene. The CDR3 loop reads CAWSSGTGDQPQHF. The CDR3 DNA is TGTGCCTGGTCCTCCGGGACAGGTGATCAGCCCCAGCATTTT.

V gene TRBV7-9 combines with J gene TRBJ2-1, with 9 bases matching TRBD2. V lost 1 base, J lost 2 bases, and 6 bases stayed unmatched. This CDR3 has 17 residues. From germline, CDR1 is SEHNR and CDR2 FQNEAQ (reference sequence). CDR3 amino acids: CASSLGSGGKPYNEQFF. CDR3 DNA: TGTGCCAGCAGCTTAGGGAGCGGGGGGAAACCCTACAATGAGCAGTTCTTC.

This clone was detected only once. The CDR3 DNA reads as TGTGCCAGCAGCCAATGGACTAGCGGGCCCGCTGATACGCAGTATTTT. Protein: CASSQWTSGPADTQYF. The V gene is TRBV5-4, the J gene TRBJ2-3; 11 positions agree with TRBD2. Germline V lookup: CDR1 SGHNT, CDR2 YYREEE (reference sequence). V shed 4 bases and J 6 bases; nucleotides not matched to a gene: 10. The CDR3 length is 16 residues.

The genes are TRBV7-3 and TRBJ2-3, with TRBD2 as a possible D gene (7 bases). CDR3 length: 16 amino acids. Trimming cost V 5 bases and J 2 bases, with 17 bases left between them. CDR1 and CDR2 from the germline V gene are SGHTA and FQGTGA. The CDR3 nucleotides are TGTGCCAGCAGCCCGTGGGGGCGGGGGACCACAGATACGCAGTATTTT. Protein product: CASSPWGRGTTDTQYF.

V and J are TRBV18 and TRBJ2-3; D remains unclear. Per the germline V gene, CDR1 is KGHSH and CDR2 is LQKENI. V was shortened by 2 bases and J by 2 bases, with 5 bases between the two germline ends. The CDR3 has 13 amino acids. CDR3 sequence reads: CASSPFHTDTQYF. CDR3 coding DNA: TGTGCCAGCTCACCATTTCACACAGATACGCAGTATTTT.

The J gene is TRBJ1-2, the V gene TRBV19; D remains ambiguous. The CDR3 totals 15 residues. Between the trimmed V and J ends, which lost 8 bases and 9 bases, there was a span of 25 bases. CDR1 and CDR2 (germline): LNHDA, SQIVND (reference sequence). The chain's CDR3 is CASLPSNEGRRSYTF. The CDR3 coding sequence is TGTGCCAGTTTACCCTCAAATGAGGGTCGCAGGAGCTACACCTTC.

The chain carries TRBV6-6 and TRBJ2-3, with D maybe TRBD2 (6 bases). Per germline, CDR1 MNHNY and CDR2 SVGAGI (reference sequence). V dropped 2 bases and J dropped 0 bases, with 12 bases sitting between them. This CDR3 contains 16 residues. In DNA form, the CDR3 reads TGTGCCAGCAGTTACGGCGCGCGGGGAAGCACAGATACGCAGTATTTT. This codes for CASSYGARGSTDTQYF.

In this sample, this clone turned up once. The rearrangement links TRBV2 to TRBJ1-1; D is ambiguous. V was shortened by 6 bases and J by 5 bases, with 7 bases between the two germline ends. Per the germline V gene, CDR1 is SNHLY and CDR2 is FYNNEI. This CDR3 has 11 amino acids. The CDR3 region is CASSGLTEAFF. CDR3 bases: TGTGCCAGCAGCGGACTAACTGAAGCTTTCTTT.

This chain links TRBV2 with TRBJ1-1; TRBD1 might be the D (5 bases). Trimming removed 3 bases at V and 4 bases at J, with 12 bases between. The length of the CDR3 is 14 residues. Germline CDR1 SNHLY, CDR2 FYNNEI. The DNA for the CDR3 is TGTGCCAGCAGTGACCCAGGGCGAACCACTGAAGCTTTCTTT. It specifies CASSDPGRTTEAFF.

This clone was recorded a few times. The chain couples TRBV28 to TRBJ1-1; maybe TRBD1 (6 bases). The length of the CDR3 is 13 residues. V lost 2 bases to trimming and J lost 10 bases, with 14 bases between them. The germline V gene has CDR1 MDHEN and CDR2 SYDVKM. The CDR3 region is CASSLHSRGAAFF. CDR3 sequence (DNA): TGTGCCAGCAGTTTACACAGTAGGGGGGCAGCTTTCTTT. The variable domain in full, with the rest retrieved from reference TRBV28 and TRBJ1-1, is DVKVTQSSRYLVKRTGEKVFLECVQDMDHENMFWYRQDPGLGLRLIYFSYDVKMKEKGDIPEGYSVSREKKERFSLILESASTNQTSMYLCASSLHSRGAAFFGQGTRLTVV.

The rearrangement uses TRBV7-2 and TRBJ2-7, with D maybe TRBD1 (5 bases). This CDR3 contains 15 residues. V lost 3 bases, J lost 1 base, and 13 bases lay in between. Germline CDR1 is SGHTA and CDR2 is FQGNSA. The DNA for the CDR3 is TGTGCCAGCAGCTTTGGACACGCGCTGTCCTACGAGCAGTACTTC. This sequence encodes CASSFGHALSYEQYF.

The CDR3 sequence is CSVAPREETQYF. The CDR3, as DNA: TGCAGCGTTGCCCCCAGGGAGGAGACCCAGTACTTC. J is TRBJ2-5 and V is TRBV29-1; D possibly matches TRBD1 or TRBD2 (5 bases each). This CDR3 has 12 amino acids. The germline V gene encodes CDR1 SQVTM and CDR2 ANQGSEA. V gave up 4 bases and J gave up 5 bases, with 11 bases separating them.

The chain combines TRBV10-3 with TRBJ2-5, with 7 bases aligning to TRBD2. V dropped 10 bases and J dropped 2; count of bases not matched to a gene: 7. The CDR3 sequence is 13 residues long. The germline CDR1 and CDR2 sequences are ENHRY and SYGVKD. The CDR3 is CATSGAQQETQYF. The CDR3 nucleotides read TGTGCCACCAGCGGGGCCCAACAAGAGACCCAGTACTTC.

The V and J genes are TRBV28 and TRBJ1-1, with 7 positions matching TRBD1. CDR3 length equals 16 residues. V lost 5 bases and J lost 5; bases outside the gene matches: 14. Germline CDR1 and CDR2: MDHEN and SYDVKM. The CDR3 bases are TGTGCCAGCAGTCCTCCGGGACAGACGCCGCGGACTGAAGCTTTCTTT. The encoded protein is CASSPPGQTPRTEAFF.

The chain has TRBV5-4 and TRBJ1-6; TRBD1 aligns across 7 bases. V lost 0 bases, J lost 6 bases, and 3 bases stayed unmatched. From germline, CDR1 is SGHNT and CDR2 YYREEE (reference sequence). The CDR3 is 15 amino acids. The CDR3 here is CASSLGQGLNSPLHF. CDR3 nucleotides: TGTGCCAGCAGCTTGGGACAGGGTCTTAATTCACCCCTCCACTTT.

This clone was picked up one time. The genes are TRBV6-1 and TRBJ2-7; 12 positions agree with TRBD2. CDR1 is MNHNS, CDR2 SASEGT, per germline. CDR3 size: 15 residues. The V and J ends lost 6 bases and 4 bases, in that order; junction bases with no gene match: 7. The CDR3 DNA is TGTGCCAGCAGACCGACTAGCGGGGGCCTTTACGAGCAGTACTTC. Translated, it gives CASRPTSGGLYEQYF.

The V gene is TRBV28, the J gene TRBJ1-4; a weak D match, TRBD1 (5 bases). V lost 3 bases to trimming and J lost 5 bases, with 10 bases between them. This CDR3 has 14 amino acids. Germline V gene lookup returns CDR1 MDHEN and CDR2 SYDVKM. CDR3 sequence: CASSLGGLNEKLFF. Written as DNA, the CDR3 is TGTGCCAGCAGTTTGGGGGGATTAAATGAAAAACTGTTTTTT.

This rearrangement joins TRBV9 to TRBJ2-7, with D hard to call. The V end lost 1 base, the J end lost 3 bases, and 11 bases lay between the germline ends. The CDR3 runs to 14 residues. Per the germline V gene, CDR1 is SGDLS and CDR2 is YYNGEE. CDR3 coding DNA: TGTGCCAGCAGCGTATCGACGGGTGGCTACGAGCAGTACTTC. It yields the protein CASSVSTGGYEQYF.

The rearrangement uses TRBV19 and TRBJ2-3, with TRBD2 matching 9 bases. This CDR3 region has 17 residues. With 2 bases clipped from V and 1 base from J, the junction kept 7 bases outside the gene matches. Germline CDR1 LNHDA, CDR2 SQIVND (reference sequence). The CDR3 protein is CASSINPSGDRTDTQYF. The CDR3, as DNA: TGTGCCAGTAGTATAAACCCTAGCGGGGACCGCACAGATACGCAGTATTTT.

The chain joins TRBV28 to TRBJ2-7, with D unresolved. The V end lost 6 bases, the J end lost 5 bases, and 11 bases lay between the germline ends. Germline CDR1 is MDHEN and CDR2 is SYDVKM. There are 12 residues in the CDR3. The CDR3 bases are TGTGCCAGCAGCCCCGCTCAGGACGAGCAGTACTTC. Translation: CASSPAQDEQYF. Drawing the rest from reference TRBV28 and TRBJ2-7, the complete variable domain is DVKVTQSSRYLVKRTGEKVFLECVQDMDHENMFWYRQDPGLGLRLIYFSYDVKMKEKGDIPEGYSVSREKKERFSLILESASTNQTSMYLCASSPAQDEQYFGPGTRLTVT.

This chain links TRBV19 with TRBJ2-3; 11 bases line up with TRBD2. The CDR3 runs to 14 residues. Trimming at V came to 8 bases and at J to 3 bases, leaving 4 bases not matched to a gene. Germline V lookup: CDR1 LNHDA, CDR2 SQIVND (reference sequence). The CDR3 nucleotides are TGTGCCAGTGTAGCGGGAGGGCCAACAGATACGCAGTATTTT. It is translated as CASVAGGPTDTQYF.

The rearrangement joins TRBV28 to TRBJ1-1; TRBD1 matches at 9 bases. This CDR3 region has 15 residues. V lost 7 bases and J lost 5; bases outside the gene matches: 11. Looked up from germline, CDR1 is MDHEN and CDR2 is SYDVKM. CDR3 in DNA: TGTGCCAGCACCACACGGGGACAGGGTAGGACTGAAGCTTTCTTT. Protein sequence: CASTTRGQGRTEAFF.